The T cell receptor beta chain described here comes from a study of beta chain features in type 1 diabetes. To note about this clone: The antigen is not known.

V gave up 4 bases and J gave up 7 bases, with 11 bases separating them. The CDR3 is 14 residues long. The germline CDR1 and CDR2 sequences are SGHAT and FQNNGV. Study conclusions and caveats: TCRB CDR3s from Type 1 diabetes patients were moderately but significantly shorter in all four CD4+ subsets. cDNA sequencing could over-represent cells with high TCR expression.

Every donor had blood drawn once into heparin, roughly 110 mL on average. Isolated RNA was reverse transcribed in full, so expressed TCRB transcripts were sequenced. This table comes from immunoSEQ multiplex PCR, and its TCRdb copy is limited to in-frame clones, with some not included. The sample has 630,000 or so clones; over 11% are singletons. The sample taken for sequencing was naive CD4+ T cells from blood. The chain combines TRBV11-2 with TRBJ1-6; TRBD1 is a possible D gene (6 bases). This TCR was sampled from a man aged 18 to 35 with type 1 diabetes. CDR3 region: CASSYRVGNSPLHF. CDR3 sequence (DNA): TGTGCCAGCAGCTACAGGGTTGGCAATTCACCCCTCCACTTT.